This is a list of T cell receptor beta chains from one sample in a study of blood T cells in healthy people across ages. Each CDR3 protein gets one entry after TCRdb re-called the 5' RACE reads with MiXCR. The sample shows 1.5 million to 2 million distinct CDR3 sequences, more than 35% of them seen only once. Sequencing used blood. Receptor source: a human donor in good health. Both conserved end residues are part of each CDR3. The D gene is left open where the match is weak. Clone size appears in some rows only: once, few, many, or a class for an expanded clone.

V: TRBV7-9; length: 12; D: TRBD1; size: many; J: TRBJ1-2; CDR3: CASRQGAGGYTF; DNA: TGTGCCAGCCGACAGGGGGCAGGCGGCTACACCTTC
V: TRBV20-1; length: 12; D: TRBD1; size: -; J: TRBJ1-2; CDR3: CSAQGAGRYYTF; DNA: TGCAGTGCTCAGGGGGCGGGACGGTACTACACCTTC
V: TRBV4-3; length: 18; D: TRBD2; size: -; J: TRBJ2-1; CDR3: CASSSFPSGGTTHNEQFF; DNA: TGCGCCAGCAGCTCCTTCCCTAGCGGGGGGACAACCCACAATGAGCAGTTCTTC
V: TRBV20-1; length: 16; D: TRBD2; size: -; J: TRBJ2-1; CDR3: CSAEKPTSGLYNEQFF; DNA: TGCAGTGCCGAGAAACCGACTAGCGGATTATACAATGAGCAGTTCTTC
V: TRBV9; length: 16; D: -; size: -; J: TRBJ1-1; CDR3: CASSVGVGVMNTEAFF; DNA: TGTGCCAGCAGCGTAGGTGTCGGGGTTATGAACACTGAAGCTTTCTTT
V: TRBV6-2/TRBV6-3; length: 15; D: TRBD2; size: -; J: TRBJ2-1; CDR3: CASSPYSGEDNEHFF; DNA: TGTGCCAGCAGTCCCTATAGCGGGGAAGACAATGAGCACTTCTTC
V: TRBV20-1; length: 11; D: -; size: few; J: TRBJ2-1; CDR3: CSADGYNEQFF; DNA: TGCAGTGCTGACGGTTACAATGAGCAGTTCTTC
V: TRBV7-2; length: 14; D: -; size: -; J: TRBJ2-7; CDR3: CASSLNQQLREQYF; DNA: TGTGCCAGCAGCCTAAACCAACAACTTCGCGAGCAGTACTTC
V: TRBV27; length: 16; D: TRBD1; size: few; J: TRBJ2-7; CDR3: CASSPLGQGPTYEQYF; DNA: TGTGCCAGCAGTCCCCTTGGACAGGGGCCTACCTACGAGCAGTACTTC
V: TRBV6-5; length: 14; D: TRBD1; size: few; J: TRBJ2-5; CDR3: CASSPTGGDETQYF; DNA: TGTGCCAGCAGTCCCACAGGGGGCGATGAGACCCAGTACTTC
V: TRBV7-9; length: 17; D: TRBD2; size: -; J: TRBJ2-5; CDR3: CASSPQEGAGGQETQYF; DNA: TGTGCCAGCAGCCCCCAGGAGGGTGCGGGGGGGCAAGAGACCCAGTACTTC
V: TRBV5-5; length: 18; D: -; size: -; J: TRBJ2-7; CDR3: CASSFRPIQSDRRYEQYF; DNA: TGTGCCAGCAGCTTTCGCCCAATCCAATCGGACAGAAGATACGAGCAGTACTTC
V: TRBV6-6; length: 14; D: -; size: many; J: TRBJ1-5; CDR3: CASSYQGFDQPQHF; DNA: TGTGCCAGCAGTTACCAGGGTTTCGATCAGCCCCAGCATTTT
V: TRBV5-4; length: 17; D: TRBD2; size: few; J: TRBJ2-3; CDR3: CASLISGADFSTDTQYF; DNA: TGTGCCAGCCTTATCAGCGGGGCAGACTTTAGCACAGATACGCAGTATTTT
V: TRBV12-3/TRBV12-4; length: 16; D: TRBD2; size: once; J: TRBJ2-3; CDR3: CASSLRWTSGSDTQYF; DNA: TGTGCCAGCAGTTTAAGGTGGACTAGCGGTTCAGATACGCAGTATTTT
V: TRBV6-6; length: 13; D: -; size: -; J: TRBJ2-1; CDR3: CASSGLRVNEQFF; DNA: TGTGCCAGCAGTGGTCTCAGGGTCAATGAGCAGTTCTTC
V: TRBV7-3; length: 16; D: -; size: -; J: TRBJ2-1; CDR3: CASSLLGGGSYNEQFF; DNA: TGTGCCAGCAGCCTGCTGGGGGGTGGCTCCTACAATGAGCAGTTCTTC
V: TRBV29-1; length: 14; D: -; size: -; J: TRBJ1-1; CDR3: CSVAPDRPNTEAFF; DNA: TGCAGCGTTGCGCCAGACAGGCCCAACACTGAAGCTTTCTTT
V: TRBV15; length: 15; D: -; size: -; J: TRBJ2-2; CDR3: CATSRELLGSGELFF; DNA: TGTGCCACCAGCAGAGAGTTGTTGGGTTCTGGGGAGCTGTTTTTT
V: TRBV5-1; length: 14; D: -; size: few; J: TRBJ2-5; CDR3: CASSPSHAWETQYF; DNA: TGCGCCAGCAGCCCGAGCCACGCTTGGGAGACCCAGTACTTC
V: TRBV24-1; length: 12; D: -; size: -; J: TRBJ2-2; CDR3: CATSAEAGELFF; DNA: TGTGCCACCAGTGCTGAGGCCGGGGAGCTGTTTTTT
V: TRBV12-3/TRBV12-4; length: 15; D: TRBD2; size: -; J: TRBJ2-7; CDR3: CASRVTSGGANEQYF; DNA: TGTGCCAGCAGGGTGACTAGCGGGGGGGCCAATGAGCAGTACTTC
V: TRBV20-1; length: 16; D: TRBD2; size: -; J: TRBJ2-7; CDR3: CSARDGIRAGAYEQYF; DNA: TGCAGTGCTAGAGATGGTATCCGAGCGGGGGCCTACGAGCAGTACTTC
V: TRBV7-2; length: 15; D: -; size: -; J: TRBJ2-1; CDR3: CASSLTGFTGNEQFF; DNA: TGTGCCAGCAGCTTAACAGGGTTCACAGGGAATGAGCAGTTCTTC
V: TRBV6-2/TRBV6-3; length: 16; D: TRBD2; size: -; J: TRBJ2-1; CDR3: CASILDGGAGRNEQFF; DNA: TGTGCCAGCATCCTCGACGGGGGGGCCGGGCGGAATGAGCAGTTCTTC
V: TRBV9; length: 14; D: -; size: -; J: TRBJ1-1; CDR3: CASSLNPGGTEAFF; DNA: TGTGCCAGCAGCCTCAATCCTGGGGGCACTGAAGCTTTCTTT
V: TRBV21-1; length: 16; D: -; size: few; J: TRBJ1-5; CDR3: CASSNLGGFGNQPQHF; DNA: TGTGCCAGCAGCAACTTAGGAGGGTTTGGCAATCAGCCCCAGCATTTT
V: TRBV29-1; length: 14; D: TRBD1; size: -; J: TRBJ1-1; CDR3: CSVVTGGLVTEAFF; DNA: TGCAGCGTTGTAACAGGGGGTTTGGTAACTGAAGCTTTCTTT
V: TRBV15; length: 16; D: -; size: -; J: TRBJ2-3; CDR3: CATSRDRLGLTDGQYF; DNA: TGTGCCACCAGCAGAGATCGTTTGGGACTGACCGATGGGCAGTATTTT
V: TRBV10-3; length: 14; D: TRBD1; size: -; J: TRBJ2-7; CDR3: CAISSGAGGHEQYF; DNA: TGTGCCATCAGTTCCGGGGCAGGGGGCCACGAGCAGTACTTC
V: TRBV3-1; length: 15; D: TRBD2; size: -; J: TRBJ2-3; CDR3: CASSQVLAGRDTQYF; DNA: TGTGCCAGCAGCCAAGTTCTAGCGGGGAGAGATACGCAGTATTTT
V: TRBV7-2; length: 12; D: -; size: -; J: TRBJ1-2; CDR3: CASSPYRDGCTF; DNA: TGTGCCAGCAGCCCCTACAGGGACGGCTGCACCTTC
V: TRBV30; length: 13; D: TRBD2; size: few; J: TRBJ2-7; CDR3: CAWSQIGGDEQYF; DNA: TGTGCCTGGAGTCAAATCGGGGGGGACGAGCAGTACTTC
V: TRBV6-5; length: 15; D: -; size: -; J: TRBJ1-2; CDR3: CASSYMGLAYYGYTF; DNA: TGTGCCAGCAGTTACATGGGATTGGCTTACTATGGCTACACCTTC
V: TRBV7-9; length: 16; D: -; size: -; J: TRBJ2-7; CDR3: CASSSPPPGHTYEQYF; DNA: TGTGCCAGCAGCTCCCCGCCGCCGGGACACACCTACGAGCAGTACTTC
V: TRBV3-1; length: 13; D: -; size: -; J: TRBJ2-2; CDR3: CASSQGPHGELFF; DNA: TGTGCCAGCAGCCAAGGGCCCCACGGGGAGCTGTTTTTT
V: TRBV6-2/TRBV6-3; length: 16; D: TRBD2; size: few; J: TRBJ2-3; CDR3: CASSLAGIYSTDTQYF; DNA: TGTGCCAGCAGCCTAGCGGGGATTTATAGCACAGATACGCAGTATTTT
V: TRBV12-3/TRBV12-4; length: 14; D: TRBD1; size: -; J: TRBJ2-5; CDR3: CASSPRQGIGTQYF; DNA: TGTGCCAGCAGTCCCAGACAGGGAATTGGGACCCAGTACTTC
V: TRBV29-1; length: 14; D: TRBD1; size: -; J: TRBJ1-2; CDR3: CSILEQGEWDGYTF; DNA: TGCAGCATTCTTGAACAGGGGGAATGGGATGGCTACACCTTC
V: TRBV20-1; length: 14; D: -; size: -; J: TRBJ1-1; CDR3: CSALNTGTILEAFF; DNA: TGCAGTGCCCTCAACACCGGGACGATACTTGAAGCTTTCTTT
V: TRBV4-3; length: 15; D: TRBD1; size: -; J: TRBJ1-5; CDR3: CASSSETGGDQPQHF; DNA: TGCGCCAGCAGCTCCGAGACAGGGGGGGATCAGCCCCAGCATTTT
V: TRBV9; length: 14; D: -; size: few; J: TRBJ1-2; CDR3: CASSGGQTSYGYTF; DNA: TGTGCCAGCAGCGGAGGACAGACATCCTATGGCTACACCTTC